The 29 T cell receptor beta chains below all came from one sample that was sequenced in a study of blood T cell repertoires in COVID-19. TCRdb's table, derived via immunoSEQ multiplex PCR, lists solely in-frame clones and lacks some. The sample holds roughly 150,000 clones, around 84% seen once. The specimen sequenced was PBMCs or T cells enriched from blood (not recorded which). The receptor set was obtained from a woman aged 50 to 65 who had recovered from COVID-19.

The chain combines TRBV4-3 with TRBJ1-2; D remains unclear. The CDR3 is 15 residues long. CDR1 is LGHNA, CDR2 YSLEER, per germline. Deletions cut 0 bases from V and 4 bases from J, with 12 bases between. CDR3: CASSQDESPRYGYTF. In DNA form, the CDR3 reads TGCGCCAGCAGCCAAGATGAGTCTCCCCGCTATGGCTACACCTTC.

In its sample, this clone was seen once. The chain employs TRBV4-2 and TRBJ2-1; 10 nucleotides agree with TRBD2. With 0 bases clipped from V and 6 bases from J, the junction kept 8 bases outside the gene matches. Per germline, CDR1 LGHNA and CDR2 YNFKEQ. The CDR3 is 17 residues long. The CDR3 is CASSQDLSAGGSNEQFF. CDR3 in DNA: TGTGCCAGCAGCCAAGATCTGTCAGCGGGGGGGAGCAATGAGCAGTTCTTC.

This chain uses TRBV7-6 with TRBJ2-2, with 8 bases matching TRBD1. This CDR3 spans 17 amino acids. V shed 7 bases, J shed 1 base, and the junction held 11 bases outside the gene matches. CDR1 SGHVS and CDR2 FNYEAQ come from the germline V gene. This chain's CDR3 is CASTRRKGQGNTGELFF. CDR3 DNA sequence: TGTGCCAGCACTCGAAGAAAAGGACAGGGGAACACCGGGGAGCTGTTTTTT.

As for this clone: In the same sample, other DNA sequences code for this CDR3. The chain is built from TRBV2 and TRBJ1-3; TRBD1 is a possible D gene (5 bases). Trimming left V 3 bases short and J 3 bases short, with 6 bases between. Germline V gene sequence: CDR1 SNHLY, CDR2 FYNNEI. CDR3 length: 13 amino acids. DNA for the CDR3: TGTGCCAGCAGTGAGGGACTTGGAAACACCATATATTTT. This sequence encodes CASSEGLGNTIYF.

The chain combines TRBV29-1 with TRBJ2-1, with a tentative D call TRBD2 (6 bases). This CDR3 has 14 residues. Germline CDR1 and CDR2: SQVTM and ANQGSEA. Between the trimmed V and J ends, which lost 5 bases and 4 bases, there was a span of 15 bases. CDR3 in amino acids: CSVLLAVSYNEQFF. CDR3 coding DNA: TGCAGCGTTCTGTTAGCGGTCTCTTACAATGAGCAGTTCTTC.

This chain's CDR3 is CASSQGDRAHNEQFF. The CDR3 DNA is TGTGCCAGCAGCCAAGGGGACAGGGCACACAATGAGCAGTTCTTC. This chain links TRBV3-1 (or the pseudogene TRBV3-2) with TRBJ2-1; 9 bases align to TRBD1. With 1 base clipped from V and 5 bases from J, the junction kept 3 bases outside the gene matches. Germline CDR1 LGHDT, CDR2 YNNKEL (reference sequence). There are 15 residues in the CDR3.

This chain connects TRBV5-8 to TRBJ1-2, with TRBD1 identical over 12 bases. J lost 3 bases, V lost 5 bases, and 11 bases had no gene match. Germline-derived CDR1 and CDR2 are SGHTS and YDEGEE. The CDR3 has 17 residues. CDR3 in DNA: TGTGCCAGCAGAACCTTAGGGACAGGGGGCTTGGACTATGGCTACACCTTC. As protein: CASRTLGTGGLDYGYTF. Combining the CDR3 with reference TRBV5-8 and TRBJ1-2 gives the whole variable domain EAGVTQSPTHLIKTRGQQATLRCSPISGHTSVYWYQQALGLGLQFLLWYDEGEERNRGNFPPRFSGRQFPNYSSELNVNALELEDSALYLCASRTLGTGGLDYGYTFGSGTRLTVV.

V is TRBV7-8 and J is TRBJ2-7; 9 bases are a match to TRBD1. This CDR3 has 15 residues. The J segment lost 5 bases and the V segment lost 3 bases, leaving 8 bases of the junction unmatched. CDR1 is SGHVS, CDR2 FQNEAQ, per germline. The CDR3 DNA sequence: TGTGCCAGCAGCTTGGCCGGGACAGGGTCTAACGAGCAGTACTTC. Protein: CASSLAGTGSNEQYF.

The table lists this clone with many counts. The rearrangement uses TRBV6-2 or TRBV6-3 and TRBJ2-2; D call uncertain. Germline V gene lookup returns CDR1 MNHEY and CDR2 SVGEGT. Trimming shortened V by 5 bases and J by 3 bases, and 7 bases separated the two germline ends. This CDR3 has 13 amino acids. CDR3 DNA sequence: TGTGCCAGCAGTCCAACGGACACCGGGGAGCTGTTTTTT. Its translation is CASSPTDTGELFF.

The gene calls are TRBV6-5 and TRBJ1-2, with 7 bases matching TRBD1. V lost 2 bases, J lost 7 bases, and 7 bases stayed unmatched. Germline lookup yields CDR1 MNHEY and CDR2 SVGAGI. The CDR3 spans 14 residues. CDR3 sequence: CASSYADRAAGYTF. The CDR3 nucleotides are TGTGCCAGCAGTTACGCCGACAGGGCGGCTGGCTACACCTTC.

J is TRBJ2-1 and V is TRBV4-1, with 7 nucleotides matching TRBD2. The CDR3 is 16 amino acids. CDR1 and CDR2 from the germline V gene are MGHRA and YSYEKL. V shed 4 bases, J shed 6 bases, and the junction held 12 bases outside the gene matches. The CDR3 spells CASSPLGAGLINEQFF. The CDR3 coding sequence is TGCGCCAGCAGCCCCCTCGGAGCGGGATTAATCAATGAGCAGTTCTTC.

The CDR3 DNA follows: TGTGCCAGCAGTTACCGCGGCGGGAGGGTTAACACCGGGGAGCTGTTTTTT. Translation: CASSYRGGRVNTGELFF. V is TRBV6-2 or TRBV6-3 and J is TRBJ2-2; 9 nucleotides align to TRBD2. The trim removed 2 bases at V and 2 bases at J, leaving 6 bases unmatched. CDR3 length equals 17 residues. The V gene's germline CDR1 is MNHEY and CDR2 SVGEGT.

The chain combines TRBV6-6 with TRBJ2-3, with 10 positions matching TRBD1. CDR1 and CDR2 from the germline V gene are MNHNY and SVGAGI (reference sequence). The CDR3 spans 16 residues. V lost 5 bases, J lost 1 base, and 6 bases stayed unmatched. In DNA, the CDR3 is TGTGCCAGCAGTCGACAGGGGGCGGTGGGCACAGATACGCAGTATTTT. Its protein product is CASSRQGAVGTDTQYF.

The CDR3 region is CASSQEQRGGPYGYTF. For the CDR3, the DNA is TGCGCCAGCAGCCAAGAACAAAGAGGGGGACCCTATGGCTACACCTTC. The chain has TRBV4-3 and TRBJ1-2; D might be TRBD1 (6 bases). Deletions cut 0 bases from V and 4 bases from J, with 15 bases between. Looked up from germline, CDR1 is LGHNA and CDR2 is YSLEER. The CDR3 runs to 16 residues.

The chain links TRBV6-2 or TRBV6-3 to TRBJ1-5, with a possible D match to TRBD1 (5 bases). The CDR3 covers 15 residues. Germline V gene sequence: CDR1 MNHEY, CDR2 SVGEGT. V dropped 5 bases and J dropped 4 bases, with 15 bases sitting between them. The CDR3 coding sequence is TGTGCCAGCAGTCCAGGGATCCATGAAAATCAGCCCCAGCATTTT. As protein: CASSPGIHENQPQHF.

The rearrangement links TRBV5-1 to TRBJ2-7, with 9 positions matching TRBD1. V lost 0 bases, J lost 2 bases, and 3 bases stayed unmatched. Per germline, CDR1 SGHRS and CDR2 YFSETQ. The CDR3 has 15 amino acids. The CDR3 sequence: CASSLGGTGTYEQYF. The CDR3 bases are TGCGCCAGCAGCTTGGGGGGGACAGGGACCTACGAGCAGTACTTC.

The chain has TRBV11-2 and TRBJ2-2; TRBD1 is a possible D gene (6 bases). Germline assignment: CDR1 SGHAT and CDR2 FQNNGV. The V end was cut by 1 base, the J end by 3 bases, with 9 bases between. The CDR3 length is 15 residues. The chain's CDR3 is CASSLAQGDTGELFF. The CDR3 DNA reads as TGTGCCAGCAGCTTAGCACAGGGAGACACCGGGGAGCTGTTTTTT.

A remark on this clone: The sample contains more than one DNA sequence encoding this CDR3. The chain employs TRBV6-5 and TRBJ2-7; D is possibly TRBD2 (5 bases). Germline V gene lookup returns CDR1 MNHEY and CDR2 SVGAGI. CDR3 size: 13 residues. V was trimmed by 0 bases and J by 4 bases, leaving 7 bases between them. The CDR3 spells CASSYSRGYEQYF. The CDR3 DNA reads TGTGCCAGCAGTTACTCGAGAGGGTACGAGCAGTACTTC.

This clone was recorded once. The gene calls are TRBV28 and TRBJ2-7, with 15 bases that match TRBD2. The CDR3 loop spans 17 amino acids. Germline-derived CDR1 and CDR2 are MDHEN and SYDVKM. V shed 5 bases and J 2 bases; nucleotides not matched to a gene: 7. CDR3 sequence (DNA): TGTGCCAGCAGTCTGGGACTAGCGGGAGGACCTACCTACGAGCAGTACTTC. This sequence encodes CASSLGLAGGPTYEQYF.

This sequence joins TRBV3-1 (or the pseudogene TRBV3-2) and TRBJ2-4, with D uncertain. The CDR3 length is 14 residues. Germline values: CDR1 LGHDT, CDR2 YNNKEL (reference sequence). The V and J ends lost 4 bases and 1 base respectively, with 8 bases between them. The CDR3 protein is CASSLRLAKNIQYF. The CDR3 DNA follows: TGTGCCAGCAGCCTCAGGCTGGCCAAAAACATTCAGTACTTC.

The rearrangement joins TRBV4-3 to TRBJ2-7; TRBD1 aligns across 9 bases. The trim removed 3 bases at V and 0 bases at J, leaving 0 bases unmatched. CDR1 LGHNA and CDR2 YSLEER come from the germline V gene. The CDR3 consists of 14 residues. The CDR3 loop is CASSQTGGSYEQYF. The DNA of the CDR3 is TGCGCCAGCAGCCAGACAGGGGGCTCCTACGAGCAGTACTTC.

The chain carries TRBV19 and TRBJ1-3; the match to TRBD1 covers 8 bases. Germline V gene sequence: CDR1 LNHDA, CDR2 SQIVND (reference sequence). The CDR3 has 15 amino acids. With 9 bases clipped from V and 0 bases from J, the junction kept 7 bases outside the gene matches. For the CDR3, the DNA is TGTGCCAGCCGGGACAGGCCTAGCTCTGGAAACACCATATATTTT. It translates to CASRDRPSSGNTIYF.

The chain couples TRBV6-6 to TRBJ1-1; TRBD1 might be the D (5 bases). This CDR3 comprises 10 residues. V dropped 10 bases and J dropped 5 bases, with 8 bases sitting between them. Germline V gene lookup returns CDR1 MNHNY and CDR2 SVGAGI (reference sequence). CDR3 residues: CATGGTEAFF. CDR3 bases: TGTGCCACCGGGGGGACTGAAGCTTTCTTT.

The chain uses TRBV30 and TRBJ2-6, with 8 bases matching TRBD1. Trimming at V came to 2 bases and at J to 4 bases, leaving 4 bases not matched to a gene. The CDR3 consists of 15 residues. Germline CDR1 and CDR2: GTSNPN and SVGIG (reference sequence). The CDR3 spells CAWSCGTGGANVLTF. The CDR3 nucleotides are TGTGCCTGGAGTTGCGGGACAGGCGGGGCCAACGTCCTGACTTTC.

This chain links TRBV18 with TRBJ1-1, with D possibly being TRBD1 (5 bases). This CDR3 is 14 amino acids long. V lost 2 bases to trimming and J lost 1 base, with 8 bases between them. Per germline, CDR1 KGHSH and CDR2 LQKENI. CDR3 nucleotides: TGTGCCAGCTCACCAGGGGCCCAGAACACTGAAGCTTTCTTT. Translating it yields CASSPGAQNTEAFF. The full variable domain, completed using reference TRBV18 and TRBJ1-1, is NAGVMQNPRHLVRRRGQEARLRCSPMKGHSHVYWYRQLPEEGLKFMVYLQKENIIDESGMPKERFSAEFPKEGPSILRIQQVVRGDSAAYFCASSPGAQNTEAFFGQGTRLTVV.

V usage is TRBV7-3 and J usage is TRBJ1-2, with 7 bases fitting TRBD1. CDR1 and CDR2 from the germline V gene are SGHTA and FQGTGA. Germline trimming cut 5 bases from V and 8 bases from J; bases unmatched to any gene: 14. This CDR3 comprises 15 residues. The CDR3 here is CASSQAGGAVTGYTF. The CDR3 region has the DNA TGTGCCAGCAGCCAAGCAGGGGGAGCCGTCACCGGCTACACCTTC.

The chain has TRBV29-1 and TRBJ2-7, with 9 bases that match TRBD1. Germline V gene data show CDR1 as SQVTM and CDR2 as ANQGSEA. This CDR3 is 13 amino acids long. V lost 2 bases, J lost 5 bases, and 4 bases stayed unmatched. The CDR3 loop is CSVEQDRGNEQYF. The CDR3 DNA is TGCAGCGTTGAACAGGACAGGGGTAACGAGCAGTACTTC.

The rearrangement uses TRBV28 and TRBJ2-7; the match to TRBD1 covers 9 bases. The V gene's germline CDR1 is MDHEN and CDR2 SYDVKM. This CDR3 has 14 amino acids. V was clipped by 5 bases and J by 1 base; unmatched bases: 3. The CDR3 DNA is TGTGCCAGCAGTGTACAGGGGGCATCCTACGAGCAGTACTTC. Its translation: CASSVQGASYEQYF.

This clone has only one observation. The chain couples TRBV18 to TRBJ1-2; D is perhaps TRBD1 (5 bases). Trimming stripped 3 bases from V and 3 bases from J, with 8 bases between. The length of the CDR3 is 13 residues. Per the germline V gene, CDR1 is KGHSH and CDR2 is LQKENI. The DNA for the CDR3 is TGTGCCAGCTCACCGACAGTGGACTATGGCTACACCTTC. It codes for CASSPTVDYGYTF. Full variable domain (missing parts from reference TRBV18 and TRBJ1-2): NAGVMQNPRHLVRRRGQEARLRCSPMKGHSHVYWYRQLPEEGLKFMVYLQKENIIDESGMPKERFSAEFPKEGPSILRIQQVVRGDSAAYFCASSPTVDYGYTFGSGTRLTVV.